This is a list of T cell receptor beta chains from one sample in a study of tumor and adjacent non-tumor tissue in lung cancer. Each CDR3 protein gets one entry after TCRdb re-called the multiplex PCR reads with MiXCR. The sample lists about 200,000 distinct CDR3 sequences; about 71% were seen once. The material sequenced was lung tumor tissue. These receptors came from a man aged 55 to 69 with non-small cell lung cancer. The CDR3 runs from the conserved cysteine through the conserved F or W. Fields, in order: D gene, V gene, clone size, J gene, CDR3 protein, CDR3 DNA. D genes are given only for firm matches. Size values are once, few and many counts, or a class for expanded clones, and some rows have none.

NA	TRBV4-1	NA	TRBJ1-6	CASSQESTGMYSSPLHF	TGCGCCAGCAGCCAAGAGTCTACAGGGATGTATAGTTCACCCCTCCACTTT
TRBD1	TRBV12-3/TRBV12-4	few	TRBJ1-5	CASSGQGRQPQHF	TGTGCCAGCAGCGGACAGGGGAGGCAGCCCCAGCATTTT
NA	TRBV11-3	many	TRBJ2-3	CASSLDRDTGTDTQYF	TGTGCCAGCAGCTTAGATAGGGACACAGGCACAGATACGCAGTATTTT
NA	TRBV4-2	NA	TRBJ2-5	CASRQPPQETQYF	TGTGCCAGCAGACAACCGCCTCAAGAGACCCAGTACTTC
TRBD1	TRBV28	NA	TRBJ2-3	CASSSQGAGTQYF	TGTGCCAGCAGTTCGCAGGGGGCTGGTACGCAGTATTTT
NA	TRBV20-1	NA	TRBJ1-5	CCAMDYNQPQQF	TGCTGTGCGATGGACTACAATCAGCCCCAGCAATTT
TRBD1	TRBV5-1	NA	TRBJ2-5	CASSRQGRVGSRETQYF	TGCGCCAGCAGCCGACAGGGAAGGGTGGGGAGTCGAGAGACCCAGTACTTC
NA	TRBV11-2	NA	TRBJ1-6	CASSLDTGTTPLNF	TGTGCCAGCAGCTTAGACACGGGGACGACACCCCTCAACTTT
NA	TRBV12-3/TRBV12-4	once	TRBJ2-1	CASTITGQRSQLQFF	TGTGCCAGCACCATAACCGGACAGAGGTCCCAGCTCCAATTCTTC
NA	TRBV4-2	NA	TRBJ1-1	CASSQDGGRRMNTESFF	TGTGCCAGCAGCCAAGATGGGGGAAGGCGTATGAACACTGAATCTTTCTTT
TRBD2	TRBV20-1	once	TRBJ2-5	CSARDRETSVGALPQYF	TGCAGTGCTAGGGATCGGGAGACTAGCGTGGGGGCGCTTCCCCAGTACTTC
NA	TRBV11-2	NA	TRBJ2-2	CASSLSDSAVTGELFF	TGTGCCAGCAGCTTAAGCGATAGCGCAGTCACCGGGGAGCTGTTTTTT
NA	TRBV6-2/TRBV6-3	NA	TRBJ1-6	CASSLTLANSPLHF	TGTGCCAGCAGTTTGACCCTGGCGAATTCACCCCTCCACTTT
NA	TRBV4-3	NA	TRBJ1-4	CANSVRDRHNEKLFF	TGCGCCAACAGCGTCCGGGATAGACATAATGAAAAACTGTTTTTT
NA	TRBV12-3/TRBV12-4	NA	TRBJ1-1	CASSFIMANTEAFF	TGTGCCAGCAGTTTTATCATGGCGAACACTGAAGCTTTCTTT
NA	TRBV13	many	TRBJ2-5	CASSLRGPQYF	TGTGCCAGCAGCTTAAGGGGACCCCAGTACTTC
NA	TRBV28	NA	TRBJ1-6	CASSLDGPKNGNSPLHF	TGTGCCAGCAGTTTAGATGGGCCGAAGAATGGGAATTCACCCCTCCACTTT
TRBD1	TRBV11-2	NA	TRBJ2-5	CASSWGDRYQETQIF	TGTGCCAGCAGCTGGGGGGACAGGTACCAAGAGACCCAGATCTTC
NA	TRBV4-1	NA	TRBJ1-2	CASSQTSTGLRSGYTF	TGCGCCAGCAGCCAAACTTCCACTGGGTTGCGGAGCGGCTACACCTTC
NA	TRBV5-1	few	TRBJ1-1	CASSFGVRTEAFF	TGCGCCAGCAGCTTTGGGGTTCGGACTGAAGCTTTCTTT
NA	TRBV12-3/TRBV12-4	many	TRBJ1-1	CASSLRNTEAFF	TGTGCCAGCAGTTTACGGAACACTGAAGCTTTCTTT
NA	TRBV7-9	NA	TRBJ1-1	CVSSLTGPRSTEAFF	TGTGTCAGCAGCTTAACTGGGCCCAGAAGTACTGAAGCTTTCTTT
NA	TRBV4-3	NA	TRBJ1-5	CASSKVVCQPQHF	TGCGCCAGCAGCAAAGTCGTATGTCAGCCCCAGCATTTT
TRBD2	TRBV11-3	once	TRBJ2-3	CTSSLLAGGYTDTPYF	TGTACCAGCAGCTTACTCGCGGGGGGGTACACAGATACGCCGTATTTT
NA	TRBV6-1	NA	TRBJ2-7	CASRARAHSYEQYF	TGTGCCAGCCGTGCCCGGGCCCATTCCTACGAGCAGTACTTC
TRBD1	TRBV5-6	NA	TRBJ2-2	CASSMDRGGPGELFF	TGTGCCAGCAGCATGGACAGGGGAGGCCCCGGGGAGCTGTTTTTT
TRBD2	TRBV12-5	NA	TRBJ2-7	CASGLYLAGPYEQYF	TGTGCTAGTGGTTTGTACCTAGCGGGCCCATACGAGCAGTACTTC
TRBD2	TRBV11-2	NA	TRBJ2-1	CASSTWTTSGRNEQFF	TGTGCCAGCAGCACCTGGACGACTAGCGGACGCAATGAGCAGTTCTTC
NA	TRBV6-6	few	TRBJ1-4	CASSYGVKGEKLFF	TGTGCCAGCAGTTACGGGGTTAAGGGCGAAAAACTGTTTTTT
NA	TRBV20-1	few	TRBJ2-5	CSARGQGKETQYF	TGCAGTGCTAGGGGGCAGGGGAAAGAGACCCAGTACTTC
NA	TRBV20-1	NA	TRBJ2-7	CSAPRAGVNYEQYF	TGCAGTGCCCCGAGGGCGGGCGTTAACTACGAGCAGTACTTC
NA	TRBV7-9	few	TRBJ2-3	CASSSTTNTQYF	TGTGCCAGCAGCTCGACGACTAATACGCAGTATTTT
TRBD2	TRBV4-1	many	TRBJ2-7	CASSQERSGSYYEQYF	TGCGCCAGCAGCCAAGAGCGAAGCGGGAGTTATTACGAGCAGTACTTC
NA	TRBV20-1	NA	TRBJ2-1	CNARARRRAEFDEQFF	TGCAATGCTAGAGCAAGGCGCCGGGCCGAGTTTGATGAGCAGTTCTTC
NA	TRBV11-3	many	TRBJ2-7	CASSLVGTYEQYF	TGTGCCAGCAGCTTAGTGGGGACCTACGAGCAGTACTTC
NA	TRBV12-3/TRBV12-4	NA	TRBJ1-5	CASSQRTWGYQPQHF	TGTGCCAGCAGCCAAAGGACATGGGGGTATCAGCCCCAGCATTTT
NA	TRBV5-6	NA	TRBJ1-2	CASRLSGSYTF	TGTGCCAGCAGATTAAGCGGGAGCTACACCTTC
NA	TRBV7-9	NA	TRBJ2-7	CASRPCTGSYEQYF	TGTGCCAGCAGACCCTGCACAGGGAGTTACGAGCAGTACTTC
NA	TRBV20-1	NA	TRBJ1-2	CSARVQATANYGDTF	TGCAGTGCTAGAGTTCAGGCGACGGCGAACTATGGCGACACCTTC